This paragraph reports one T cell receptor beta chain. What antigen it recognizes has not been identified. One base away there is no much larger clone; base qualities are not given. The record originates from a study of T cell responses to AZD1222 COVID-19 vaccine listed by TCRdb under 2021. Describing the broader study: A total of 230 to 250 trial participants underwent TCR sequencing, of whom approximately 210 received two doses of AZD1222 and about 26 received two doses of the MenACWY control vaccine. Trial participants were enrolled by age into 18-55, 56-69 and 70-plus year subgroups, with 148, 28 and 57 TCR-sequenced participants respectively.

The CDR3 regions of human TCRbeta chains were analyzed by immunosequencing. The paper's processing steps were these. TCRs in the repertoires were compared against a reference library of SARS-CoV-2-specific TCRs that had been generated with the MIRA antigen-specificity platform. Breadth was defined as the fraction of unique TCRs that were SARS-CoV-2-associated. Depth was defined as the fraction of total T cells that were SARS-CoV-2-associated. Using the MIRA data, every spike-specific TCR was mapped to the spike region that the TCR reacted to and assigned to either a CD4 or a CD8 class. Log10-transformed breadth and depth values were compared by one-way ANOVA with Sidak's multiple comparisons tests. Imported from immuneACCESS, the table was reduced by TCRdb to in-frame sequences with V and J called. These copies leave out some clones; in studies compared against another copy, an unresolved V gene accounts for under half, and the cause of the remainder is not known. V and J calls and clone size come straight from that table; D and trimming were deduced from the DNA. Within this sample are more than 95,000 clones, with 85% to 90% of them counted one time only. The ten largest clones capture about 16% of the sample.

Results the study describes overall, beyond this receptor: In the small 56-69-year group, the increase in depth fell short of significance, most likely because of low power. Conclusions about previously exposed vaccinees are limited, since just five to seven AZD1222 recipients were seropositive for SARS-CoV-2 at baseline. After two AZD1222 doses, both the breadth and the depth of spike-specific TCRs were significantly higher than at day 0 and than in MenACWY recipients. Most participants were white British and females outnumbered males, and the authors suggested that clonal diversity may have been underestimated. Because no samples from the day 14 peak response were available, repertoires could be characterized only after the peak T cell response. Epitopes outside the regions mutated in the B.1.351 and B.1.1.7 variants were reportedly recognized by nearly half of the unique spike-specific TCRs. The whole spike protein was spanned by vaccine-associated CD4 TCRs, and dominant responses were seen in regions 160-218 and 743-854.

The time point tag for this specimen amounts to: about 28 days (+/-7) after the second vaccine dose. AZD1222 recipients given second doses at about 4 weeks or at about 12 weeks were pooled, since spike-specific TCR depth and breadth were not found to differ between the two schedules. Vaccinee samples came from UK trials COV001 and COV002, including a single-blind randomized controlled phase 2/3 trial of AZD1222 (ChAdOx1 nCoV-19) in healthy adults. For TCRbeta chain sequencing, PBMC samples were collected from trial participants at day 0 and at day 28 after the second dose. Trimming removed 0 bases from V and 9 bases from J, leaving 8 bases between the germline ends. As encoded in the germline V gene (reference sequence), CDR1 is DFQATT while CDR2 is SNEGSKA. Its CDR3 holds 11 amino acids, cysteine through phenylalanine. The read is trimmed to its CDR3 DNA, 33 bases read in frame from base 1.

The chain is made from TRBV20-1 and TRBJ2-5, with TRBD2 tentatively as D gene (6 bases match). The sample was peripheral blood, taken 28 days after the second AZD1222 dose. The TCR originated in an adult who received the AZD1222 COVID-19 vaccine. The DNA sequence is TGCAGTGCTAGAGATCGGAGGGCCCAGTACTTC. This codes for CSARDRRAQYF.